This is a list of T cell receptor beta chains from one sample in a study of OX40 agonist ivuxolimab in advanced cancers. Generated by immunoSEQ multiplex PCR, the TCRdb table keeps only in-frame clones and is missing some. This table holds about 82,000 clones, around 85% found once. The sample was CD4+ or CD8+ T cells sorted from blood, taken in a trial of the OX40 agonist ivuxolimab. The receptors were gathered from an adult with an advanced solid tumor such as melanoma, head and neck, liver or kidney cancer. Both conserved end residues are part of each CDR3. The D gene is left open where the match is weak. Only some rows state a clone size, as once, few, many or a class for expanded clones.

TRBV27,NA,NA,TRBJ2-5,TGTGCCAGCAGTTTCTTAGGACAAGAGACCCAGTACTTC,CASSFLGQETQYF
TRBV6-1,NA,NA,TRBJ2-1,TGTGCCAGCCTCAGGAAGTTCTTC,CASLRKFF
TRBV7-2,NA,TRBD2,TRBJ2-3,TGTGCCAGCAGCTTCGGTACTAGCGGGAGGCGCCGGGGGGATACGCAGTATTTT,CASSFGTSGRRRGDTQYF
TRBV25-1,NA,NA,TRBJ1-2,TGTGCCAGCAGTGAAGTCGGGGGGTATAATGGCTACACCTTC,CASSEVGGYNGYTF
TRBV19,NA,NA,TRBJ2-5,TGTGCCAGTAGTCCACGAGGGCAGGGCGAGACCCAGTACTTC,CASSPRGQGETQYF
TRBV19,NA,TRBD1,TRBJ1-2,TGTGCCAGTAGTACATACGGACAGGCGAATAACTATGGCTACACCTTC,CASSTYGQANNYGYTF
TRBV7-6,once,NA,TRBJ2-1,TGTGCCAGCAGCTTAGAGCCCAGTTCGATTCCGTTCTTC,CASSLEPSSIPFF
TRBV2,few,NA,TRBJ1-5,TGTGCCAGCAGTGGCAGCCGGACGCCCCAGCATTTT,CASSGSRTPQHF
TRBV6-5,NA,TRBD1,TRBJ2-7,TGTGCCAGCAGTTATGTTTCGGGACAGGGACCCTACGAGCAGTACTTC,CASSYVSGQGPYEQYF
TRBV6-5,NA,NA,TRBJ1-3,TGTGCCAGCAGTACCGGACAGATCTCTGGAAACACCATATATTTT,CASSTGQISGNTIYF
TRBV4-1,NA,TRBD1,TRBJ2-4,TGCGCCAGCAGCCAAGGTCGGGCACAGGGGGCGGCCAAAAACATTCAGTACTTC,CASSQGRAQGAAKNIQYF
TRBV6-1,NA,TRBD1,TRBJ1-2,TGTGCCAGCAGTGAATGGACAAGAACAGGGGGCTACTATGGCTACACCTTC,CASSEWTRTGGYYGYTF
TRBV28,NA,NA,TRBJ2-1,TGTGCCAGCGTAAATCCTAGTTACAATGAGCAGTTCTTC,CASVNPSYNEQFF
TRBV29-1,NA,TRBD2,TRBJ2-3,TGCAGCGTTTTGGCGGGGGGCACAGATACGCAGTATTTT,CSVLAGGTDTQYF
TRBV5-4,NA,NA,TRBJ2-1,TGTGCCAGCAGCTGGGGGTCTAGGGCCTTGGGGAATGAGCAGTTCTTC,CASSWGSRALGNEQFF
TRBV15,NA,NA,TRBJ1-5,TGTGCCACCAGCAGAGGGATAAATCAGCCCCAGCATTTT,CATSRGINQPQHF
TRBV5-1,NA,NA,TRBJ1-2,TGCGCCAGCAGCTTAGAAGGCCCCCTCTATGGCTACACCTTC,CASSLEGPLYGYTF
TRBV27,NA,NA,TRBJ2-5,TGTGCCAGCAGTTTAGGTCGGGGCCAAGAGACCCAGTACTTC,CASSLGRGQETQYF
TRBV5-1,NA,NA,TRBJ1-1,TGCGCCAGCAGCTTGGACGGATTTTTAAGAAACACTGAAGCTTTCTTT,CASSLDGFLRNTEAFF
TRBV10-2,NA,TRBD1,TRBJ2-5,TGCGCCAGCAGTGACAAACACAGGGGCGAAGAGACCCAGTACTTC,CASSDKHRGEETQYF
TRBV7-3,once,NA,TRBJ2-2,TGTGCCAGCAGTTCTTTGGGGGCCAACACCGGGGAGCTGTTTTTT,CASSSLGANTGELFF
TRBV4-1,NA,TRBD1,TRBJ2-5,TGCGCCAGCAGCCTTTTCACAGGGGGCGATCGGGAGACCCAGTACTTC,CASSLFTGGDRETQYF
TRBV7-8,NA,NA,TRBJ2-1,TGTGCCAGCAGCCGGGGACGAATGGCGGTCAATGAGCAGTTCTTC,CASSRGRMAVNEQFF
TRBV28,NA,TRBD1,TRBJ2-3,TGTGCCAGCAGTTTATTGGGACAGGGGGCAGATACGCAGTATTTT,CASSLLGQGADTQYF
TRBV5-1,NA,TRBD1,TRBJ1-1,TGCGCCAGCAGCTTGGCGTCGGGACAGGGGGCTGCTGAAGCTTTCTTT,CASSLASGQGAAEAFF
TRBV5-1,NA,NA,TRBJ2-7,TGCGCCAGCAGCTTGGGCCCCGGGGTAGGCCACGAGCAGTACTTC,CASSLGPGVGHEQYF
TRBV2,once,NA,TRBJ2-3,TGTGCCAGTATAAAGACCGAGGAAACAGATACGCAGTATTTT,CASIKTEETDTQYF
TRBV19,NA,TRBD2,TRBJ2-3,TGTGCCAGTAGTATCGCTAGCGGTACGCAGTATTTT,CASSIASGTQYF
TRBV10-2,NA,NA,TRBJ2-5,TGCGCCAGCGCGCCCCGACTATCCCAAGAGACCCAGTACTTC,CASAPRLSQETQYF
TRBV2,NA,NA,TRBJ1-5,TGTGCCAGCAGTGAGAAACCGTACAATCAGCCCCAGCATTTT,CASSEKPYNQPQHF
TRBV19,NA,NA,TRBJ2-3,TGTGCCAGTAGTATCACTCGTACCCGGGATACGCAGTATTTT,CASSITRTRDTQYF
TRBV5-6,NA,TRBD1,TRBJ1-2,TGTGCCAGCAGCCCGCAGGGGGCGATCTATGGCTACACCTTC,CASSPQGAIYGYTF
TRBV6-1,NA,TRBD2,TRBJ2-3,TGTGCCAGCAGTAGACTAGCCCGCACAGATACGCAGTATTTT,CASSRLARTDTQYF
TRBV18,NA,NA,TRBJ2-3,TGTGCCAGCTCACCACCTCGAGACGGAGGTACGCAGTATTTT,CASSPPRDGGTQYF
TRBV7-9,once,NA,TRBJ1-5,TGTGCCAGCAGCCGAAACCAGGGAGGTCGCAATCAGCCCCAGCATTTT,CASSRNQGGRNQPQHF
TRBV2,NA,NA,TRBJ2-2,TGTGCCAGCAGTGCCAGGGCCACCGGGGAGCTGTTTTTT,CASSARATGELFF
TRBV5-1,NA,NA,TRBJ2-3,TGCGCCAGCAGCTTGGTCTTACAGTTGACTAGCACAGATACGCAGTATTTT,CASSLVLQLTSTDTQYF
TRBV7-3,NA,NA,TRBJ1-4,TGTGCCAGCAGCTTAGGACAGACAACTAATGAAAAACTGTTTTTT,CASSLGQTTNEKLFF
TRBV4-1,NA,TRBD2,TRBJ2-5,TGCGCCAGCAGCCAAGTCTTAGCCGGGGGGGCAGAGACCCAGTACTTC,CASSQVLAGGAETQYF
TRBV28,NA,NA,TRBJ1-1,TGTGCCAGCAGTTTATTGGCAGGGAACACTGAAGCTTTCTTT,CASSLLAGNTEAFF
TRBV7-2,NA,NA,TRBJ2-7,TGTGCCAGCAGCTTACAGGGGTACGAGCAGTACTTC,CASSLQGYEQYF
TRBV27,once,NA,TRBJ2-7,TGTGCCAGCAGTTTATCGGAGAGGGGTTGGAGCTACGAGCAGTACTTC,CASSLSERGWSYEQYF
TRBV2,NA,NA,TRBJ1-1,TGTGCCAGCTTTAAGGAAAGGAACACTGAAGCTTTCTTT,CASFKERNTEAFF
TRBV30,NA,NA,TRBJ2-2,TGTGCCTGGATGTCAATTTGGCAGAACGGGGAGCTGTTTTTT,CAWMSIWQNGELFF
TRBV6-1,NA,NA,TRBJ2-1,TGTGCCAGCAGTGAATACGGGGCCAACGAACTTTACAATGAGCAGTTCTTC,CASSEYGANELYNEQFF
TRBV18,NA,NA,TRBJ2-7,TGTGCCAGCTCACCACTGGGCTCGTTGCGAAGCGAGCAGTACTTC,CASSPLGSLRSEQYF
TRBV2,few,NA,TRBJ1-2,TGTGCCAGCTCGGGGGCGAGCTATGGCTACACCTTC,CASSGASYGYTF
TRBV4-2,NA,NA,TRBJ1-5,TGTGCCAGCAGCCAAGACGTTCTCAGTAATCAGCCCCAGCATTTT,CASSQDVLSNQPQHF
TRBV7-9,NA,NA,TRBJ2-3,TGTGCCAGCAGCTTGTATGAGCGGGCCACAGATACGCAGTATTTT,CASSLYERATDTQYF
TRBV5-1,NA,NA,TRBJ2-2,TGCGCCAGCAGCTTGGGCGCAGTCGGACCCGGGGAGCTGTTTTTT,CASSLGAVGPGELFF
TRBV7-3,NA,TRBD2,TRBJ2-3,TGTGCCAGCAGCTCAGGACTAGTCGGCACAGATACGCAGTATTTT,CASSSGLVGTDTQYF
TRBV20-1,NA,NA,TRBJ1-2,TGCAGCGGGGTTCTCAACTATGGCTACACCTTC,CSGVLNYGYTF
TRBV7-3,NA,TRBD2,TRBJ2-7,TGTGCCAGCAGCTTGAGCGCGGGGGGCTACGAGCAGTACTTC,CASSLSAGGYEQYF
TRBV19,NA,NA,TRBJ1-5,TGTGCCAGTAGTATTAGATTGGGTGGTCAGCCCCAGCATTTT,CASSIRLGGQPQHF